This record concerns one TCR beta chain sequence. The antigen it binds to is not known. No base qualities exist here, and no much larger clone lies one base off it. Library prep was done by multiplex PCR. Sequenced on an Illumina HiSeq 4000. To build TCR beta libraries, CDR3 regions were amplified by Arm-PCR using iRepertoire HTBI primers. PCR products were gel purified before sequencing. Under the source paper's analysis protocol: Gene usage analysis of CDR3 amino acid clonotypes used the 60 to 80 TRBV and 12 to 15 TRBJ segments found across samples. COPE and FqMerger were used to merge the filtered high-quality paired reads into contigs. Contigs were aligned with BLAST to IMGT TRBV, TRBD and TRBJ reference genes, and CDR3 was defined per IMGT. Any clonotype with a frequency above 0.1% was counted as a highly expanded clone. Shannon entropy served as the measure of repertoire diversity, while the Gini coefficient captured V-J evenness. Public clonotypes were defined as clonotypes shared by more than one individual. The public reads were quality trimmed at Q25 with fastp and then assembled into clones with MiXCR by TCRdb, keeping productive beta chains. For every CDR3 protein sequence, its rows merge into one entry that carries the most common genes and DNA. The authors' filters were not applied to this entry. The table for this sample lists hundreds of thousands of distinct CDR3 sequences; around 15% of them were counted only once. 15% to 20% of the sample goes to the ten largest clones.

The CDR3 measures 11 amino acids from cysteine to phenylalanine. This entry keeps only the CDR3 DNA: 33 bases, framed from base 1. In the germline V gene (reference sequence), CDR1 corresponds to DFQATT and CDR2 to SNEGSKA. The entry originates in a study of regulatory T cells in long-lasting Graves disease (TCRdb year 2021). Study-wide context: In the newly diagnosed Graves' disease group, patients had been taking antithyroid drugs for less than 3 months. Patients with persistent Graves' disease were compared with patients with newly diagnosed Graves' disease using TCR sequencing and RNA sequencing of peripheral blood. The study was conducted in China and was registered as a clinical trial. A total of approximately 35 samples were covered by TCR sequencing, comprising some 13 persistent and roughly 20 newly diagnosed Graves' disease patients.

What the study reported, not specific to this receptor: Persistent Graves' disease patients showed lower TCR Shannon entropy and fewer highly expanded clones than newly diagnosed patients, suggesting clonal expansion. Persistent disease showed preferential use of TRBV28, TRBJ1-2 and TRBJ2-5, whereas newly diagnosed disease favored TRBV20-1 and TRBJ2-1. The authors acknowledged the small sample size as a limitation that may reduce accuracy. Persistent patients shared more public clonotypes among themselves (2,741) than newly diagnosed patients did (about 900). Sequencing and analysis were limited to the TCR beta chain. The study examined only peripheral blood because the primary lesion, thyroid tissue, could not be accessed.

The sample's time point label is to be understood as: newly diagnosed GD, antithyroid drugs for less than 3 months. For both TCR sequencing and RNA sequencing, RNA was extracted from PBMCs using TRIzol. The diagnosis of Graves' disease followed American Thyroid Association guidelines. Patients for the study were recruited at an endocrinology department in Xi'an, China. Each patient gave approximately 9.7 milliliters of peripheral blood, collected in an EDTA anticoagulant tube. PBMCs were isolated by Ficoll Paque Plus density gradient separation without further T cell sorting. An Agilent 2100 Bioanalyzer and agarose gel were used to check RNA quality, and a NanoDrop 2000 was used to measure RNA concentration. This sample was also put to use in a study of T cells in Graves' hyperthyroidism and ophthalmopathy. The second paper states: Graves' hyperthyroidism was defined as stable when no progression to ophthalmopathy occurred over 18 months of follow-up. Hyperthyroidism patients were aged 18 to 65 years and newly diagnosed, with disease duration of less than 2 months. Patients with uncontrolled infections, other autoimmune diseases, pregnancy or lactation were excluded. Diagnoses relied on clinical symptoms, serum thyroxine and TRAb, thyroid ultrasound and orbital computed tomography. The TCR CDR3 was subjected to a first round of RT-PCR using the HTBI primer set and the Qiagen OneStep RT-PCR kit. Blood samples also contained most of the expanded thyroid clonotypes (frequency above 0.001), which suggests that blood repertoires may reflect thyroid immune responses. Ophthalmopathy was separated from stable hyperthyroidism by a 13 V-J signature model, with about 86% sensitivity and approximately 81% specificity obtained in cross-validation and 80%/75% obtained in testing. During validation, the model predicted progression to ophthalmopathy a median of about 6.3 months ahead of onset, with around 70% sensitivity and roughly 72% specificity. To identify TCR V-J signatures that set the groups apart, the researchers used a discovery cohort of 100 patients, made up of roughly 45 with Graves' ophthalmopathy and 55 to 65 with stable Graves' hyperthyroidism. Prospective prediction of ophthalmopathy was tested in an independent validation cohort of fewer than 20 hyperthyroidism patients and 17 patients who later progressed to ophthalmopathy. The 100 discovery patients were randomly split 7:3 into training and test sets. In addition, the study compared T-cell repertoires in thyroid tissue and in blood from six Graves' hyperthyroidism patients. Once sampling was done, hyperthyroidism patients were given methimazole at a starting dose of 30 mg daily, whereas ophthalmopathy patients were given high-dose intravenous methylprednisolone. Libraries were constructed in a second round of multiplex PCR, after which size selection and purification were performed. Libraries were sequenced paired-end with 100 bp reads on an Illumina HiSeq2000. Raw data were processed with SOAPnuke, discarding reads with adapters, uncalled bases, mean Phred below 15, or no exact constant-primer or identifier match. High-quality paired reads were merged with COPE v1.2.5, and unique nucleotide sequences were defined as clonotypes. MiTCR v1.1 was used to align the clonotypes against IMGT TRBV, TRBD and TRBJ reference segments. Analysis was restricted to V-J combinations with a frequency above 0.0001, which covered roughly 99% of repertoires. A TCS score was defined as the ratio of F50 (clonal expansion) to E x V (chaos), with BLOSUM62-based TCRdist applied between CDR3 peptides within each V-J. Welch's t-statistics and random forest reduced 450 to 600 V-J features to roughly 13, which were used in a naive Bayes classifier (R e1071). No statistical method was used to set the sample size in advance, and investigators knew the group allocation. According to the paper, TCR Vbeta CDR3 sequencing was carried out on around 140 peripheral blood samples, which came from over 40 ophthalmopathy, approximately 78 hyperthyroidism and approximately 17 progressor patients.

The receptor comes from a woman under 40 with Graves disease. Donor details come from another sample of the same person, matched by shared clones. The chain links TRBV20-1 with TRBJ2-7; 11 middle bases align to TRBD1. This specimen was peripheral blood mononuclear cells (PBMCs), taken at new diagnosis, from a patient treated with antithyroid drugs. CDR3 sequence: CGGQGENEQYF. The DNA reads TGCGGGGGACAGGGGGAAAACGAGCAGTACTTC.